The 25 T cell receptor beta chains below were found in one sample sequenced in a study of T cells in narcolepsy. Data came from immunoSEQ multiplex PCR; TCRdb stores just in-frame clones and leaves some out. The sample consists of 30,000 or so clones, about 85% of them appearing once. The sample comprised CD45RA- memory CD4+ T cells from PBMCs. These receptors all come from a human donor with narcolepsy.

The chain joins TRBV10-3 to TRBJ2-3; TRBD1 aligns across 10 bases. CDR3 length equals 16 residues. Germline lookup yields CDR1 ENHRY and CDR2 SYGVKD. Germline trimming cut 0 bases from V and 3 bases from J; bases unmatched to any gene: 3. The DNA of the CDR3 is TGTGCCATCAGTGAGTCGGACAGGGGGTCGACAGATACGCAGTATTTT. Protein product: CAISESDRGSTDTQYF.

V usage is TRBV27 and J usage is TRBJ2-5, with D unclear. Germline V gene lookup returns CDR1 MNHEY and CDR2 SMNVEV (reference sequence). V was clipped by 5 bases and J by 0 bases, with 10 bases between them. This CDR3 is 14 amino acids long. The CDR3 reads CASSPTPYQETQYF. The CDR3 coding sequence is TGTGCCAGCAGTCCGACACCGTACCAAGAGACCCAGTACTTC.

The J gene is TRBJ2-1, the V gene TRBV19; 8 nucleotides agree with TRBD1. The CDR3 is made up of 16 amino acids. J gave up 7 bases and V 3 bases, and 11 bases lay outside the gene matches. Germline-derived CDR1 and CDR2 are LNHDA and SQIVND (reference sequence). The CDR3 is CASSMQGAGRTNEQFF. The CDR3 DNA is TGTGCCAGTAGTATGCAGGGGGCTGGCCGCACGAATGAGCAGTTCTTC. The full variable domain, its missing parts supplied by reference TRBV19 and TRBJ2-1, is DGGITQSPKYLFRKEGQNVTLSCEQNLNHDAMYWYRQDPGQGLRLIYYSQIVNDFQKGDIAEGYSVSREKKESFPLTVTSAQKNPTAFYLCASSMQGAGRTNEQFFGPGTRLTVL.

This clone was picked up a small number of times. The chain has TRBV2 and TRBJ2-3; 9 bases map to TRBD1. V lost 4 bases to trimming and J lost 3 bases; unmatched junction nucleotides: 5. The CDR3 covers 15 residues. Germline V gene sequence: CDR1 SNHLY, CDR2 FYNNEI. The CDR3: CASSGDRVRTDTQYF. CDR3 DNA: TGTGCCAGCAGTGGGGACAGGGTACGGACAGATACGCAGTATTTT. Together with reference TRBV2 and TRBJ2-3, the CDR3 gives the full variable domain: EPEVTQTPSHQVTQMGQEVILRCVPISNHLYFYWYRQILGQKVEFLVSFYNNEISEKSEIFDDQFSVERPDGSNFTLKIRSTKLEDSAMYFCASSGDRVRTDTQYFGPGTRLTVL.

The CDR3 sequence: CASSKARDLTSPLHF. In DNA, the CDR3 is TGTGCCAGCAGCAAAGCCAGGGATTTGACTTCACCCCTCCACTTT. V usage is TRBV21-1 and J usage is TRBJ1-6; the table's D call, TRBD1, was not checked against the DNA. TRBV21-1 is designated a pseudogene. The CDR3 spans 15 residues.

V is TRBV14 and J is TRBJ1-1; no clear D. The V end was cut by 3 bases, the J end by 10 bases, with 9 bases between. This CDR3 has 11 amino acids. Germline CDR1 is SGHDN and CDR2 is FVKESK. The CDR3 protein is CASSHGRGAFF. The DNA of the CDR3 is TGTGCCAGCAGCCACGGGAGAGGAGCTTTCTTT.

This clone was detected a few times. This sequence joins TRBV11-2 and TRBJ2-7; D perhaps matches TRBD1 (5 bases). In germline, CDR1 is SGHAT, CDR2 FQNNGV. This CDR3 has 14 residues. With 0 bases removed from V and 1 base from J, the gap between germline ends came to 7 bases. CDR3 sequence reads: CASSLDRASYEQYF. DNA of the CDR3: TGTGCCAGCAGCTTAGACAGGGCTTCCTACGAGCAGTACTTC. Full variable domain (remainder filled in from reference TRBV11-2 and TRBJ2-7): EAGVAQSPRYKIIEKRQSVAFWCNPISGHATLYWYQQILGQGPKLLIQFQNNGVVDDSQLPKDRFSAERLKGVDSTLKIQPAKLEDSAVYLCASSLDRASYEQYFGPGTRLTVT.

The CDR3 region has the DNA TGCGCCAGCAGCCCAAGTTTAACCTCCCCGGGCGGGAACACCATATATTTT. Protein product: CASSPSLTSPGGNTIYF. J is TRBJ1-3 and V is TRBV4-1; D is unresolved. The CDR3 is 17 residues long. Looked up from germline, CDR1 is MGHRA and CDR2 is YSYEKL. V was cut by 4 bases and J by 7 bases, with 23 bases left in between.

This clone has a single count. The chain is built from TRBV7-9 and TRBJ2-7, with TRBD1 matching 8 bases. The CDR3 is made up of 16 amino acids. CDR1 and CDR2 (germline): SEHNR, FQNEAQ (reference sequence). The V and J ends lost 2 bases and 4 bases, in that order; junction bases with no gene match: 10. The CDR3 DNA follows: TGTGCCAGCAGCTTAAAAGGACAGGGAAAAGAGTACGAGCAGTACTTC. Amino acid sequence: CASSLKGQGKEYEQYF. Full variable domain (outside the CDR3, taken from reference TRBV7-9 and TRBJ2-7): DTGVSQNPRHKITKRGQNVTFRCDPISEHNRLYWYRQTLGQGPEFLTYFQNEAQLEKSRLLSDRFSAERPKGSFSTLEIQRTEQGDSAMYLCASSLKGQGKEYEQYFGPGTRLTVT.

CDR3 nucleotides: TGTGCCAGCGGACTAGCGGGACCAGATACGCAGTATTTT. As protein: CASGLAGPDTQYF. This chain links TRBV7-9 with TRBJ2-3, with 12 bases matching TRBD2. Trimming cost V 8 bases and J 4 bases; bases outside gene matches: 1. Per germline, CDR1 SEHNR and CDR2 FQNEAQ (reference sequence). The CDR3 runs 13 residues. Together with reference TRBV7-9 and TRBJ2-3, the CDR3 gives the full variable domain: DTGVSQNPRHKITKRGQNVTFRCDPISEHNRLYWYRQTLGQGPEFLTYFQNEAQLEKSRLLSDRFSAERPKGSFSTLEIQRTEQGDSAMYLCASGLAGPDTQYFGPGTRLTVL.

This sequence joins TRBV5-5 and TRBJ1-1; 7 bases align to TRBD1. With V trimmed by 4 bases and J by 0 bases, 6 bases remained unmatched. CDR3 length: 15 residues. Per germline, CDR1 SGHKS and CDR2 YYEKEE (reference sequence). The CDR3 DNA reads TGTGCCAGCAGCCGGCAGACAGGGATGAACACTGAAGCTTTCTTT. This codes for CASSRQTGMNTEAFF.

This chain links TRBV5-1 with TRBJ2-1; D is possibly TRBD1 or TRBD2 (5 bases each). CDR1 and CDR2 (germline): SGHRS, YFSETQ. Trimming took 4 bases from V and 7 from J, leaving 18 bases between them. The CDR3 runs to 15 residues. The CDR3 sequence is CASSPSGTSGNEQFF. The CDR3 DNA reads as TGCGCCAGCAGCCCTTCCGGGACGAGTGGTAATGAGCAGTTCTTC.

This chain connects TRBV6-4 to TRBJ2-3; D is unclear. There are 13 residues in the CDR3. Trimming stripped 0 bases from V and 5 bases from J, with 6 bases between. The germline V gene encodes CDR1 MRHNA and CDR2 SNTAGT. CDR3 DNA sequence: TGTGCCAGCAGTGACTCGATCCTAGATACGCAGTATTTT. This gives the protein CASSDSILDTQYF.

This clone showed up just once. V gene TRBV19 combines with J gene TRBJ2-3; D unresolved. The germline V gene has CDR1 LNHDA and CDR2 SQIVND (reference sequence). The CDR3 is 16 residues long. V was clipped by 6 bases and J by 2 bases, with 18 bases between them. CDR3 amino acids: CASSPRTQIPTDTQYF. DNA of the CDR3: TGTGCCAGTAGCCCTCGGACCCAGATCCCCACAGATACGCAGTATTTT.

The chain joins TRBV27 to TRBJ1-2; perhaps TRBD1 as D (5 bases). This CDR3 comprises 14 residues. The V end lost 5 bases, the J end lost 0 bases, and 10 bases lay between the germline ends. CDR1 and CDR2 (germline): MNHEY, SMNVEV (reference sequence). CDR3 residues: CASSMQGTNYGYTF. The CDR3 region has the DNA TGTGCCAGCAGTATGCAGGGTACTAACTATGGCTACACCTTC.

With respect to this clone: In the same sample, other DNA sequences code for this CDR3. This CDR3 reads CASSQSSSPGTGELFF. In DNA form, the CDR3 reads TGCGCCAGCAGTCAATCCAGCAGCCCGGGCACCGGGGAGCTGTTTTTT. V usage is TRBV23-1 and J usage is TRBJ2-2; D remains unclear. TRBV23-1 is placed among ORFs of uncertain function. Trimming left V 0 bases short and J 4 bases short, with 12 bases between. CDR3 length: 16 amino acids.

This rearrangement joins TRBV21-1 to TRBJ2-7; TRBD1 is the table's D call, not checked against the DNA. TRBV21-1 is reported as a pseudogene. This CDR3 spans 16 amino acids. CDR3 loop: CASSKAGTGDSYEQYF. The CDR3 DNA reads TGTGCCAGCAGCAAAGCTGGGACAGGGGATAGCTACGAGCAGTACTTC.

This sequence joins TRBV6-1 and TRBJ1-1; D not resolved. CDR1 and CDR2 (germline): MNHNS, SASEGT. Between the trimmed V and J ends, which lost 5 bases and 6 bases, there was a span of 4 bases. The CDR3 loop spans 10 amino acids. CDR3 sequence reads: CASSYPEAFF. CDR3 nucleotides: TGTGCCAGCAGTTACCCTGAAGCTTTCTTT.

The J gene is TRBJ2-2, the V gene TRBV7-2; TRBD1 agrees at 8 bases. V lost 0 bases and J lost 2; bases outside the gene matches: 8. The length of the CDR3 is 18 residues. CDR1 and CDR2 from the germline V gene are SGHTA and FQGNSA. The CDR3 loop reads CASSLAPWTGINTGELFF. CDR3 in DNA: TGTGCCAGCAGCTTAGCGCCCTGGACAGGGATAAACACCGGGGAGCTGTTTTTT.

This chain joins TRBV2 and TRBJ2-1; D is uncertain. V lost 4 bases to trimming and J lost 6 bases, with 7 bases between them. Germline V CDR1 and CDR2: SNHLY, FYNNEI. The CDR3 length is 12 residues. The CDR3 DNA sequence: TGTGCCAGCAGTGTAGGGTCCAATGAGCAGTTCTTC. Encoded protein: CASSVGSNEQFF.

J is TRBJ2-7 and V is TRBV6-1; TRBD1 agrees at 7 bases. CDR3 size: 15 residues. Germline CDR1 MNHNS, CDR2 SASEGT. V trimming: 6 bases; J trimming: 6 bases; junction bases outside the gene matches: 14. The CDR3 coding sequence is TGTGCCAGCAGGAGGAAAATTGACAGGGTGGGCGAGCAGTACTTC. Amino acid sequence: CASRRKIDRVGEQYF.

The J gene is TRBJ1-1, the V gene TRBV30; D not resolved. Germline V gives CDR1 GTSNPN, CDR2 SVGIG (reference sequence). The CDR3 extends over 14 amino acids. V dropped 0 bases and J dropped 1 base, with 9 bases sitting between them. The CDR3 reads CAWSVGVGNTEAFF. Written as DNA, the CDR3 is TGTGCCTGGAGTGTAGGTGTAGGGAACACTGAAGCTTTCTTT.

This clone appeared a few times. CDR3 region: CASRDRGSYEQYF. CDR3 coding DNA: TGTGCCAGCCGAGACAGGGGCTCCTACGAGCAGTACTTC. The V gene is TRBV6-5, the J gene TRBJ2-7; 8 nucleotides align to TRBD1. V lost 8 bases, J lost 0 bases, and 3 bases stayed unmatched. CDR1 and CDR2 (germline): MNHEY, SVGAGI. The CDR3 extends over 13 amino acids.

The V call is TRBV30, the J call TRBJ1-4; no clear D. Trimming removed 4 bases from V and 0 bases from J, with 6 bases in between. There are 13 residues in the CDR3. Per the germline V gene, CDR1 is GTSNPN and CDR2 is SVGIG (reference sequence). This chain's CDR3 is CAWNRATNEKLFF. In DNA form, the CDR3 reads TGTGCCTGGAATAGGGCAACTAATGAAAAACTGTTTTTT.

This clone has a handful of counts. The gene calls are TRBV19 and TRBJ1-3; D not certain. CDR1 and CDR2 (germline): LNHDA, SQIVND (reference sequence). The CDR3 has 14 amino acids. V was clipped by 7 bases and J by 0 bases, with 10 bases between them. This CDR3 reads CASTQGSSGNTIYF. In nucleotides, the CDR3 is TGTGCCAGTACCCAAGGGAGCTCTGGAAACACCATATATTTT. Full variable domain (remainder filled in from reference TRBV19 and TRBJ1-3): DGGITQSPKYLFRKEGQNVTLSCEQNLNHDAMYWYRQDPGQGLRLIYYSQIVNDFQKGDIAEGYSVSREKKESFPLTVTSAQKNPTAFYLCASTQGSSGNTIYFGEGSWLTVV.